A selection of T cell receptor beta chains follows, all from one sample in a study of OX40 agonist ivuxolimab in advanced cancers. Assay: immunoSEQ multiplex PCR; the TCRdb copy retains only in-frame clones and omits some. The data show around 100,000 clones, around 93% seen once. The sample here was CD4+ or CD8+ T cells sorted from blood, taken in a trial of the OX40 agonist ivuxolimab. All receptors come from an adult with an advanced solid tumor such as melanoma, head and neck, liver or kidney cancer. Each CDR3 is given with its conserved first and last residue. The D gene is left open where the match is weak. Not all rows give a size; the values are once, few, many and, for expanded clones, a class.

TRBD2,-,14,TRBJ2-1,TRBV5-6,TGTGCCAGCAGCTTAGGGACTAGATACAATGAGCAGTTCTTC,CASSLGTRYNEQFF
TRBD1,-,15,TRBJ2-7,TRBV5-1,TGCGCCAGCAGCTTCCCCGGGACAGGGGACGGCGAGCAGTACTTC,CASSFPGTGDGEQYF
-,-,16,TRBJ1-2,TRBV2,TGTGCCAGCAACGTCCAAGGTGGCTCTACTAACTATGGCTACACCTTC,CASNVQGGSTNYGYTF
TRBD2,-,15,TRBJ2-5,TRBV7-4,TGTGCCAGCAGCTTAAGGGGTAGCGGGAGGGTGACCCAGTACTTC,CASSLRGSGRVTQYF
-,-,16,TRBJ2-3,TRBV28,TGTGCCAGCAGTTACCCCCAAACCGCGCCTACAGATACGCAGTATTTT,CASSYPQTAPTDTQYF
-,-,15,TRBJ1-5,TRBV21-1,TGTGCCAGCAGCAAAGACGCATTAAGCAATCAGCCCCAGCATTTT,CASSKDALSNQPQHF
-,-,11,TRBJ2-7,TRBV11-2,TGTGCCAGCAGCTTAGGAGTAGAGCAGTACTTC,CASSLGVEQYF
TRBD2,once,17,TRBJ2-7,TRBV28,TGTGCCAGCAGTTTATCTAGCGGGATTTCCTTCTCCTACGAGCAGTACTTC,CASSLSSGISFSYEQYF
-,-,16,TRBJ2-7,TRBV7-5,TGTGCCAGAAGCTGGCCGGGACAGCCATTCTCCTACGAGCAGTACTTC,CARSWPGQPFSYEQYF
-,-,14,TRBJ2-1,TRBV5-1,TGCGCCAGCAGCTTGGGCAGGTGGGGGGATGAGCAGTTCTTC,CASSLGRWGDEQFF
TRBD1,-,17,TRBJ2-1,TRBV5-1,TGCGCCAGCAGCTTCTCTAGGGGGCCTAGCTCCTACAATGAGCAGTTCTTC,CASSFSRGPSSYNEQFF
-,-,13,TRBJ1-2,TRBV19,TGTGCCAGTACCCTGGACAGCACATATGGCTACACCTTC,CASTLDSTYGYTF
-,-,15,TRBJ2-1,TRBV13,TGTGCCAGCAGAAAAGGACTACCGGCCTACAATGAGCAGTTCTTC,CASRKGLPAYNEQFF
-,once,12,TRBJ2-3,TRBV7-2,TGTGCCAGCAGCTCCTACCCAGATACGCAGTATTTT,CASSSYPDTQYF
-,once,13,TRBJ2-1,TRBV2,TGTGCCGGGCGGGGGACAGGCAATAATGAGCAGTTCTTC,CAGRGTGNNEQFF
TRBD2,-,16,TRBJ2-3,TRBV5-1,TGCGCCAGCAGCAAGAAAGGGACTAGCGGGATTGATACGCAGTATTTT,CASSKKGTSGIDTQYF
TRBD1,-,14,TRBJ2-3,TRBV7-9,TGTGCCAGCAGCTTCGGACAGGGAGGAGATACGCAGTATTTT,CASSFGQGGDTQYF
-,-,13,TRBJ2-1,TRBV28,TGTGCCAGCAGTTTAGGGCAGAACAATGAGCAGTTCTTC,CASSLGQNNEQFF
TRBD1,-,14,TRBJ2-5,TRBV19,TGTGCCAGTAGTCCGACAGGGGTAGGGGAGACCCAGTACTTC,CASSPTGVGETQYF
-,-,14,TRBJ1-2,TRBV6-5,TGTGCCAGCAGTTCGGGACGGAACCTTTATGGCTACACCTTC,CASSSGRNLYGYTF
-,-,14,TRBJ1-2,TRBV9,TGTGCCAGCAGCGTAGACCCGGTTAACTATGGCTACACCTTC,CASSVDPVNYGYTF
-,-,13,TRBJ2-7,TRBV6-5,TGTGCCAGCAGTTACGGGACGACTTACGAGCAGTACTTC,CASSYGTTYEQYF
TRBD1,few,12,TRBJ1-1,TRBV28,TGTGCCAGCAGTTTACGGACAGGGCAAGCTTTCTTT,CASSLRTGQAFF
-,-,15,TRBJ2-2,TRBV7-6,TGTGCCAGCAGCCAAACGTGGGCGAACACCGGGGAGCTGTTTTTT,CASSQTWANTGELFF